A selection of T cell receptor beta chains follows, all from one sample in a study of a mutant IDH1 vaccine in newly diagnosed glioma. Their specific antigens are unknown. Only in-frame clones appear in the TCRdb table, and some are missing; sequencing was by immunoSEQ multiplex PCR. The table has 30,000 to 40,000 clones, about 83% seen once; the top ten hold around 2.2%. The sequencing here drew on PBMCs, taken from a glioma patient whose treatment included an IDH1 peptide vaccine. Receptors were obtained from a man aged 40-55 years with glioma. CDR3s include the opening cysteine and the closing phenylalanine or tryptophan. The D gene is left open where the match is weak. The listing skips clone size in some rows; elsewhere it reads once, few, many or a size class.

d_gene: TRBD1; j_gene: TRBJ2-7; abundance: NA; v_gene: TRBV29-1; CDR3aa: CSVDRTGGNEQYF; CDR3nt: TGCAGCGTTGATAGGACAGGGGGCAACGAGCAGTACTTC
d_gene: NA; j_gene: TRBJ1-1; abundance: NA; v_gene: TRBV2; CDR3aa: CASSKSTFMNTEAFF; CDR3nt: TGTGCCAGCAGTAAATCAACCTTCATGAACACTGAAGCTTTCTTT
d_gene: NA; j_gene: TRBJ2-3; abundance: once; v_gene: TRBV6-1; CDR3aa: CASSWRGPGDDTQYF; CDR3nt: TGTGCCAGCAGTTGGAGGGGCCCCGGTGATGATACGCAGTATTTT
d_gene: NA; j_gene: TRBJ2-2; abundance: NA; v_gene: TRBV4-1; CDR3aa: CASSLGTPPNTGELFF; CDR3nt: TGCGCCAGCAGCCTAGGGACACCGCCGAACACCGGGGAGCTGTTTTTT
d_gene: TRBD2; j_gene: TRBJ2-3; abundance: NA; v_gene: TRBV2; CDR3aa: CATLRRASGSSDTQYF; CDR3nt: TGTGCCACCCTTCGGAGGGCCAGCGGGAGCTCAGATACGCAGTATTTT
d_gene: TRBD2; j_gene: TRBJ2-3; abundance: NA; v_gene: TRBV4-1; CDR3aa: CASSQGVTGGTDTQYF; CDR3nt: TGCGCCAGCAGCCAGGGAGTAACGGGAGGAACAGATACGCAGTATTTT
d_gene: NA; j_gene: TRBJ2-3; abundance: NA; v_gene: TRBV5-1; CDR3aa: CASSLGWGYGTDTQYF; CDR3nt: TGCGCCAGCAGCTTGGGCTGGGGGTACGGCACAGATACGCAGTATTTT
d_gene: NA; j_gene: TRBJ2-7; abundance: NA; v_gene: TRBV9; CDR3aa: CASSVGGSGSPPYEQYF; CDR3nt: TGTGCCAGCAGCGTAGGGGGTTCCGGGTCCCCCCCCTACGAGCAGTACTTC
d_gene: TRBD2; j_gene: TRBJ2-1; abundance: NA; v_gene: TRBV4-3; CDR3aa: CASSQGGTIRHEQFF; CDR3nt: TGCGCCAGCAGCCAAGGGGGGACTATCCGCCATGAGCAGTTCTTC
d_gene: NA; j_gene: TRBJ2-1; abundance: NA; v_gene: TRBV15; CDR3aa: CATSRDSGRGGEQFF; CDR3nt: TGTGCCACCAGCAGAGATTCCGGGAGAGGCGGTGAGCAGTTCTTC